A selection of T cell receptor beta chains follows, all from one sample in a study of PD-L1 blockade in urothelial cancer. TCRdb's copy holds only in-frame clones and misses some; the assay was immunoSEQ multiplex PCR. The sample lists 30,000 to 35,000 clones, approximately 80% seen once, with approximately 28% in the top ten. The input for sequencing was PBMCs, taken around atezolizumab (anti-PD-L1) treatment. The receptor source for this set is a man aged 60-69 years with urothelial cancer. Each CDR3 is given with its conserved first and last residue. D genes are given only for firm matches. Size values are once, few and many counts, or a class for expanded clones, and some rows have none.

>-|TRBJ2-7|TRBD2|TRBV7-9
TGTGCCAGCAGCTTAGTAGCGGGGGGTGCCTACGAGCAGTACTTC
CASSLVAGGAYEQYF
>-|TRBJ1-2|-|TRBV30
TGTGCCTGGAGTGGGAGGGAGAAAGGTATCGGCTACACCTTC
CAWSGREKGIGYTF
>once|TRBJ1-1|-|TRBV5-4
TGTGCCAGCAGCTTAACAGGGAGTTTGAACACTGAAGCTTTCTTT
CASSLTGSLNTEAFF
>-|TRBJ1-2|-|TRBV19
TGTGCCAGTAGTCCTGACCCCAGGCCCAACTATGGCTACACCTTC
CASSPDPRPNYGYTF
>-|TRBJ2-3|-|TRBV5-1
TGCGCCAGCAGCTTGGTAGGCAGGACTAGCACAGATACGCAGTATTTT
CASSLVGRTSTDTQYF
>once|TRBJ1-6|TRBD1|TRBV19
TGTGCCAGTAGTTCGGGACAGGCTTATAATTCACCCCTCCACTTT
CASSSGQAYNSPLHF
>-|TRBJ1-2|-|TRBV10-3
TGTGCCATCAGTGAGTCGAACGGGTATGGCTACACCTTC
CAISESNGYGYTF
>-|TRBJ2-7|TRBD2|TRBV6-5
TGTGCCAGCAGTCCGGGACTAGCGGGAGTACGGGAGCAGTACTTC
CASSPGLAGVREQYF
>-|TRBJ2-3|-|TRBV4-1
TGCGCCAGCAGCCACTCTCTGGGTCAGGGCGTCACAGATACGCAGTATTTT
CASSHSLGQGVTDTQYF
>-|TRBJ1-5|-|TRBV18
TGTGCCAGCTCAGAGGAATTTGGGAATCAGCCCCAGCATTTT
CASSEEFGNQPQHF
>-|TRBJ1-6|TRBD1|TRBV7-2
TGTGCCAGCAGCTCCCCATACGGCAGGACAGGGTTTCCACCCCTCCACTTT
CASSSPYGRTGFPPLHF
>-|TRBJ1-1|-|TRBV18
TGTGCCAGCTCACCCTTTGCGGGGGACACTGAAGCTTTCTTT
CASSPFAGDTEAFF
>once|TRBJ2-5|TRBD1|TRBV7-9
TGTGCCAGCAGCTTAGGGGGGACAGGACAAGAGACCCAGTACTTC
CASSLGGTGQETQYF
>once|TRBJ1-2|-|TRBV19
TGTGCCAGTAGTATCTGGCCCAGCGAGGGAGGCTACACCTTC
CASSIWPSEGGYTF
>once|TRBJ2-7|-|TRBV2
TGTGCCAGCAGTCAACAGGTCGCCTACGAGCAGTACTTC
CASSQQVAYEQYF
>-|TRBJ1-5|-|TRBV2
TGTGCCAGCAGTCCTGAGAATCAGCCCCAGCATTTT
CASSPENQPQHF
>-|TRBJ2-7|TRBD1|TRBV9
TGTGCCAGCAGCGTAGGGGGACAGGGGATGGGGGAGCAGTACTTC
CASSVGGQGMGEQYF
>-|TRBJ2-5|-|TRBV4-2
TGTGCCAGCAGCCAGGCGCCGAACCAAGGCGGGGGCCCACAAGAGACCCAGTACTTC
CASSQAPNQGGGPQETQYF
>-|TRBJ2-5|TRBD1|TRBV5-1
TGCGCCAGCAGTACAGGGGGTATTGAGACCCAGTACTTC
CASSTGGIETQYF
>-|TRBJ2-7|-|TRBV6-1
TGTGCCAGCAGTGATCCCGGTCCCGGACATTCGGGCTACGAGCAGTACTTC
CASSDPGPGHSGYEQYF
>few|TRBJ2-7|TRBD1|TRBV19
TGTGCCAGTAGTGAGACAGGGGATTACTCCTACGAGCAGTACTTC
CASSETGDYSYEQYF
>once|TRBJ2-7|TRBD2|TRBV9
TGTGCCAGCAGCGGACGACTAGCGGGAAACGGCGAGCAGTACTTC
CASSGRLAGNGEQYF
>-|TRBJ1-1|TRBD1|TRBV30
TGTGCCTGGAGGGGATCTAACAGGGGAAACACTGAAGCTTTCTTT
CAWRGSNRGNTEAFF
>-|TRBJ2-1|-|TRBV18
TGTGCCAGCTCACCAAAGGAAGGAGGGGGCGGTGAGCAGTTCTTC
CASSPKEGGGGEQFF
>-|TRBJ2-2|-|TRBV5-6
TGTGCCAGCAGCTTAACAGGGACCGGGGAGCTGTTTTTT
CASSLTGTGELFF
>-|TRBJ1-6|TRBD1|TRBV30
TGTGCCTGGAAAGAGACGGACAGGGTCGCATCACCCCTCCACTTT
CAWKETDRVASPLHF
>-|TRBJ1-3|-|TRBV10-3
TGTGCCATCAGTGCTTTACAGGACCGCTCTGGAAACACCATATATTTT
CAISALQDRSGNTIYF
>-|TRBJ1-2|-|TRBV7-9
TGTGCCAGCAGCTCATCAGACAGGCCCAACTATGGCTACACCTTC
CASSSSDRPNYGYTF
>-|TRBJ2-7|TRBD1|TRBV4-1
TGCGCCAGCAGCCGCGGGACAGGGGGGAATTACGAGCAGTACTTC
CASSRGTGGNYEQYF
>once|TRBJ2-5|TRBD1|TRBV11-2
TGTGCCAGCAGCCAGGACAGGGCGGAGACCCAGTACTTC
CASSQDRAETQYF
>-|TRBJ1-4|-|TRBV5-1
TGCGCCAGCAGCCCAGTAACTAATGAAAAACTGTTTTTT
CASSPVTNEKLFF
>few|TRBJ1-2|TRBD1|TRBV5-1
TGCGCCAGCAGCTTGGTTGCAGGGGGCCGTGGCTACACCTTC
CASSLVAGGRGYTF
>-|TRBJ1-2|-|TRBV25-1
TGTGCCAGCAGTCTAAAGGGGATTTACGGCTACACCTTC
CASSLKGIYGYTF
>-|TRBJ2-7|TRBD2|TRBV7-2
TGTGCCAGCAGCCTCACACTAGCGGGGCCCTACGAGCAGTACTTC
CASSLTLAGPYEQYF
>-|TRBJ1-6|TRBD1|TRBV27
TGTGCCAGCGGCCGGACAGGGGATAATTCACCCCTCCACTTT
CASGRTGDNSPLHF
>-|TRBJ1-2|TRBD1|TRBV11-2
TGTGCCAGCAGCCCTCGACAGGGGCCAGCCTATGGCTACACCTTC
CASSPRQGPAYGYTF
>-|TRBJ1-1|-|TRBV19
TGTGCCAGTAGCCCCTTGGGGAGGTTGAACACTGAAGCTTTCTTT
CASSPLGRLNTEAFF
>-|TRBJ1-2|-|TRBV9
TGTGCCAGCAGCATAAACCGGGATCGAGCAGCCCACCTCTATGGCTACACCTTC
CASSINRDRAAHLYGYTF
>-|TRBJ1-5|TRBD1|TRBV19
TGTGCCAGTAGGAAGACAGGGGGGTCTCAGCCCCAGCATTTT
CASRKTGGSQPQHF
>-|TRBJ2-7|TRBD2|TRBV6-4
TGTGCCAGCAGTGACTCGGCTAGCGGGAGGGTTCCCTACGAGCAGTACTTC
CASSDSASGRVPYEQYF
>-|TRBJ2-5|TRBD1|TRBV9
TGTGCCAGCAGCGTAGGACAGGGGGTCGGCGAGACCCAGTACTTC
CASSVGQGVGETQYF
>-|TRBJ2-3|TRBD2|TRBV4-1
TGCGCCAGCAGCAGGGCCCCGACTATGAGAGCGGGGGGGGATGGGCAGTATTTT
CASSRAPTMRAGGDGQYF
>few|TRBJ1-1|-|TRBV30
TGTGCCTGGAGGTGGACAAAGGCGGCTTTCTTT
CAWRWTKAAFF
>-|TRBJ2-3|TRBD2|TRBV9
TGTGCCAGCAGCCCCCGAGGGGGGACTAGCGGGGGGCCTAGCACAGATACGCAGTATTTT
CASSPRGGTSGGPSTDTQYF
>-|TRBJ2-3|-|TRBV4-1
TGCGCCAGCAGCCTCGGAGGGGGCAGCACAGATACGCAGTATTTT
CASSLGGGSTDTQYF
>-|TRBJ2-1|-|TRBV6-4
TGTGCCAGCAGTAGGGACAACTCCTACAATGAGCAGTTCTTC
CASSRDNSYNEQFF
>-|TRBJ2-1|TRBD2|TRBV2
TGTGCCAGCAGTGAAGCTAGCGGACTAGCGGGAGAGTTTGAGCAGTTCTTC
CASSEASGLAGEFEQFF
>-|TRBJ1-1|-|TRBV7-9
TGTGCCAGCACCCCCGGGGGGCACACTGAAGCTTTCTTT
CASTPGGHTEAFF
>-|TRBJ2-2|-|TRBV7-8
TGTGCCAGCAGCTTAAGTAGCAGGGCGGCCTACACCGGGGAGCTGTTTTTT
CASSLSSRAAYTGELFF
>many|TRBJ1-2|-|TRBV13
TGTGCCAGCAGCTTAGTGGGAGGGTCTAACTATGGCTACACCTTC
CASSLVGGSNYGYTF
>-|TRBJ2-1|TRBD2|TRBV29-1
TGCAGCGTCCCGTCTAGCGGGAGCAAAGGGTACAATGAGCAGTTCTTC
CSVPSSGSKGYNEQFF
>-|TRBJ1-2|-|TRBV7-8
TGTGCCAGCAGCTCTCGGACAGTCTCAGGCTACACCTTC
CASSSRTVSGYTF
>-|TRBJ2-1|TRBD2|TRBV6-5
TGTGCCAGCAGTTACTCGATAGCGGGGGGGCAAAAGGAGCAGTTCTTC
CASSYSIAGGQKEQFF
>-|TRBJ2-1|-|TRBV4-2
TGTGCCAGCAGCCAGGATCGTGGAGTCTACAATGAGCAGTTCTTC
CASSQDRGVYNEQFF
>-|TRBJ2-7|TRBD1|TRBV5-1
TGCGCCAGCAGCTTGGGGACAGGGGCCCCCTACGAGCAGTACTTC
CASSLGTGAPYEQYF